A single sample gave rise to the 2 T cell receptor beta chains below, sequenced in a study of T cell responses to AZD1222 COVID-19 vaccine. TCRdb keeps only in-frame clones here, not all; method: immunoSEQ multiplex PCR. The repertoire holds about 150,000 clones, around 91% seen once, with 5.2% in the top ten. The starting material was peripheral blood, obtained on day 0 of AZD1222 vaccination. These receptors were collected from an adult in good health.

V usage is TRBV28 and J usage is TRBJ2-2; D is undetermined. CDR3 length: 13 amino acids. V dropped 5 bases and J dropped 6 bases, with 10 bases sitting between them. CDR1 is MDHEN, CDR2 SYDVKM, per germline. CDR3 in DNA: TGTGCCAGCAGTGGAAATAGGGCCGGGGAGCTGTTTTTT. Translation: CASSGNRAGELFF.

This clone appeared a few times. V gene TRBV2 combines with J gene TRBJ2-1; D is perhaps TRBD1 (6 bases). Germline CDR1 is SNHLY and CDR2 is FYNNEI. The CDR3 covers 13 residues. Trimming took off 6 bases at V and 11 bases at J, with 17 bases between the two ends. The CDR3: CASRGGTWNKQFF. CDR3 DNA sequence: TGTGCCAGCAGGGGTGGGACATGGAATAAGCAGTTCTTC.